A single sample gave rise to the 32 T cell receptor beta chains below, sequenced in a study of CD8 T cells in Susac syndrome. Random hexamers primed reverse transcription of roughly 0.5 to 1 ug RNA. MiXCR was run by TCRdb on the immunoSEQ multiplex PCR reads, yielding one entry per CDR3 protein. The sample lists approximately 150,000 distinct CDR3 sequences; roughly 94% were seen once. The source material was CD4+ T cells from PBMCs. The receptor source for this set is a human donor with multiple sclerosis.

This clonotype was seen a single time. The chain couples TRBV24-1 to TRBJ1-5; D gene ambiguous. Trimming stripped 12 bases from V and 4 bases from J, with 15 bases between. Germline V gene sequence: CDR1 KGHDR, CDR2 SFDVKD. The CDR3 runs 13 residues. The CDR3 DNA follows: TGTGCCGAAGTGACGGGAGCTAATCAGCCCCAGCATTTT. Translated: CAEVTGANQPQHF.

V is TRBV6-5 and J is TRBJ1-1; D may be TRBD1 (6 bases). V lost 4 bases and J lost 4, with 16 bases in between. Germline CDR1 reads MNHEY; CDR2 reads SVGAGI. The CDR3 covers 15 residues. CDR3 protein: CASSSPAQGITEAFF. CDR3 in DNA: TGTGCCAGCAGTTCCCCGGCACAGGGAATCACTGAAGCTTTCTTT.

The chain carries TRBV20-1 and TRBJ2-5; tentatively, D is TRBD1 (6 bases). The ends were cut back, 3 bases at V and 4 bases at J, with 21 bases in the middle. This CDR3 is built from 16 residues. Germline loops: CDR1 DFQATT, CDR2 SNEGSKA (reference sequence). The CDR3 nucleotides read TGCAGTGCTAGCAGTCAGGGGACGCCGCGAGGAGAGACCCAGTACTTC. It yields the protein CSASSQGTPRGETQYF.

The chain links TRBV20-1 to TRBJ1-5; 7 bases are shared with TRBD1. The germline CDR1 and CDR2 sequences are DFQATT and SNEGSKA (reference sequence). Unmatched junction bases numbered 15, after V lost 2 bases and J lost 11 bases. The CDR3 is 15 amino acids. This CDR3 is CSARSPWTGNTAQHF. The CDR3 DNA follows: TGCAGTGCTAGATCTCCTTGGACAGGCAATACGGCCCAGCATTTT.

The chain employs TRBV3-1 and TRBJ1-1; D unclear. The CDR3 runs 12 residues. CDR1 and CDR2 (germline): LGHDT, YNNKEL (reference sequence). Trimming pared 5 bases from V and 7 bases from J, leaving 11 bases between. CDR3 amino acids: CASSLETSEAFF. CDR3 nucleotide sequence: TGTGCCAGCAGCTTGGAGACCAGTGAAGCTTTCTTT.

The chain is built from TRBV28 and TRBJ2-6; weak D call: TRBD2 (5 bases). CDR1 and CDR2 (germline): MDHEN, SYDVKM. The V end lost 4 bases, the J end lost 0 bases, and 10 bases lay between the germline ends. The CDR3 contains 16 residues. CDR3 bases: TGTGCCAGCAGTTATAATGGAGGCTCTGGGGCCAACGTCCTGACTTTC. It translates to CASSYNGGSGANVLTF.

The V gene is TRBV20-1, the J gene TRBJ2-3; D remains unclear. With 1 base removed from V and 0 bases from J, the gap between germline ends came to 14 bases. CDR1 is DFQATT and CDR2 is SNEGSKA in the germline V gene (reference sequence). The CDR3 loop spans 16 amino acids. The CDR3 is CSARGPRSLSTDTQYF. The CDR3 nucleotides are TGCAGTGCTAGAGGACCTAGGAGCCTGAGCACAGATACGCAGTATTTT.

This clonotype was seen once. This chain uses TRBV7-9 with TRBJ2-1; maybe TRBD2 (6 bases). Germline CDR1 reads SEHNR; CDR2 reads FQNEAQ (reference sequence). The V gene lost 1 base and the J gene lost 5 bases, with 18 bases spanning the gap. This CDR3 has 17 residues. The CDR3 sequence: CASSLGWRGSLDNEQFF. In DNA, the CDR3 is TGTGCCAGCAGCTTAGGATGGCGGGGCTCCCTGGACAATGAGCAGTTCTTC. The whole variable domain, remainder taken from reference TRBV7-9 and TRBJ2-1, is DTGVSQNPRHKITKRGQNVTFRCDPISEHNRLYWYRQTLGQGPEFLTYFQNEAQLEKSRLLSDRFSAERPKGSFSTLEIQRTEQGDSAMYLCASSLGWRGSLDNEQFFGPGTRLTVL.

V gene TRBV12-3 or TRBV12-4 combines with J gene TRBJ2-1, with 7 bases fitting TRBD2. V was clipped by 5 bases and J by 6 bases; unmatched bases: 10. This CDR3 has 15 residues. The CDR3 bases are TGTGCCAGCAGTCCTAGGACTAGATGGTTCAATGAGCAGTTCTTC. Amino acids: CASSPRTRWFNEQFF.

The chain couples TRBV30 to TRBJ1-1; 7 bases match TRBD1. The germline V gene encodes CDR1 GTSNPN and CDR2 SVGIG (reference sequence). CDR3 length equals 15 residues. J lost 0 bases, V lost 3 bases, and 7 bases had no gene match. The CDR3 DNA sequence: TGTGCCTGGAGATGGGACAGCCTTATGAACACTGAAGCTTTCTTT. It encodes CAWRWDSLMNTEAFF.

J is TRBJ1-5 and V is TRBV9; D call uncertain. Trimming cost V 0 bases and J 6 bases, with 7 bases left between them. Germline V gene data show CDR1 as SGDLS and CDR2 as YYNGEE. The CDR3 covers 13 residues. CDR3 sequence (DNA): TGTGCCAGCAGCGTAGAGGGAGGTCAGCCCCAGCATTTT. This codes for CASSVEGGQPQHF.

The rearrangement uses TRBV14 and TRBJ2-6; D possibly uses TRBD1 or TRBD2 (5 bases each). Germline CDR1 reads SGHDN; CDR2 reads FVKESK. The CDR3 totals 20 residues. V lost 4 bases and J 0 bases, leaving 22 bases between the germline ends. The CDR3 nucleotides are TGTGCCAGCAGCCCCCGTGGGGGAAGAGGTGCCGACTCTGGGGCCAACGTCCTGACTTTC. This codes for CASSPRGGRGADSGANVLTF.

The V and J genes are TRBV5-1 and TRBJ1-5, with D possibly TRBD1 on 5 matching bases. CDR3 length: 15 amino acids. V lost 0 bases, J lost 3 bases, and 10 bases lay in between. CDR1 is SGHRS, CDR2 YFSETQ, per germline. DNA of the CDR3: TGCGCCAGCAGCTTGGAGGGGCCGTTCAATCAGCCCCAGCATTTT. This gives the protein CASSLEGPFNQPQHF.

This chain connects TRBV20-1 to TRBJ2-5; D may be TRBD1 or TRBD2 (5 bases each). Germline assignment: CDR1 DFQATT and CDR2 SNEGSKA (reference sequence). V lost 5 bases and J 13 bases, leaving 26 bases between the germline ends. The CDR3 is made up of 14 amino acids. The CDR3: CSAVSGTFSRDLYF. Written as DNA, the CDR3 is TGCAGTGCTGTCTCCGGGACCTTCTCAAGAGACCTGTACTTC.

This rearrangement joins TRBV7-9 to TRBJ1-5, with 9 bases aligning to TRBD1. The CDR3 runs to 14 residues. V shed 5 bases, J shed 4 bases, and the junction held 3 bases outside the gene matches. Germline V gene data show CDR1 as SEHNR and CDR2 as FQNEAQ (reference sequence). The CDR3 DNA follows: TGTGCCAGCAGCAAACAGGGGGCGAATCAGCCCCAGCATTTT. It is translated as CASSKQGANQPQHF.

The chain has TRBV30 and TRBJ1-2; possible D gene TRBD1, 6 bases. Germline V gives CDR1 GTSNPN, CDR2 SVGIG (reference sequence). Trimming pared 2 bases from V and 3 bases from J, leaving 7 bases between. The CDR3 has 12 amino acids. CDR3 in DNA: TGTGCCTGGAGTTCAGGGGACTATGGCTACACCTTC. It codes for CAWSSGDYGYTF.

V and J are TRBV20-1 and TRBJ2-3, with 8 bases aligning to TRBD2. Germline assignment: CDR1 DFQATT and CDR2 SNEGSKA (reference sequence). The CDR3 loop spans 17 amino acids. Trimming cost V 0 bases and J 0 bases; bases outside gene matches: 8. CDR3 DNA sequence: TGCAGTGCTAGAGATGAAGGGAGCGGGGGAAGCACAGATACGCAGTATTTT. Translated: CSARDEGSGGSTDTQYF.

This clonotype occurred once. The chain couples TRBV7-2 to TRBJ1-2; TRBD1 is a possible D gene (6 bases). Between the trimmed V and J ends, which lost 3 bases and 2 bases, there was a span of 7 bases. Germline assignment: CDR1 SGHTA and CDR2 FQGNSA. CDR3 size: 13 residues. This CDR3 reads CASSFDRNYGYTF. The CDR3 DNA reads TGTGCCAGCAGCTTTGACAGGAACTATGGCTACACCTTC.

Details on this clonotype: The junction does not match germline at one end; this may be a read error. The rearrangement links TRBV11-2 to TRBJ1-1; D unresolved. The length of the CDR3 is 11 residues. CDR1 and CDR2 from the germline V gene are SGHAT and FQNNGV. CDR3 DNA: TGTGCCAGCGACTTCAGAACTGAAGCTTCCTTT. Translated: CASDFRTEASF.

The V and J genes are TRBV30 and TRBJ2-2; the D is unclear. Trimming removed 0 bases from V and 7 bases from J, with 6 bases in between. The CDR3 is 12 amino acids. The germline V gene encodes CDR1 GTSNPN and CDR2 SVGIG (reference sequence). The CDR3 reads CAWSVLIGELFF. CDR3 coding DNA: TGTGCCTGGAGTGTACTCATCGGGGAGCTGTTTTTT.

This clonotype was seen a few times. The rearrangement links TRBV29-1 to TRBJ2-7; D perhaps matches TRBD1 (6 bases). The germline V and J ends were trimmed by 7 bases and 6 bases, with 16 bases remaining between them. The CDR3 is 12 amino acids. Germline V gene lookup returns CDR1 SQVTM and CDR2 ANQGSEA. The CDR3 DNA is TGCAGCGCCGGCGATAGAGGGGGCGAGCAGTACTTC. Translating gives CSAGDRGGEQYF.

The chain uses TRBV6-1 and TRBJ1-2; D is ambiguous. V was cut by 4 bases and J by 5 bases, with 8 bases left in between. Germline V gives CDR1 MNHNS, CDR2 SASEGT. CDR3 length: 12 residues. The CDR3 region has the DNA TGTGCCAGCAGTGCGCAGAGGTATGGCTACACCTTC. This translates into CASSAQRYGYTF.

The gene calls are TRBV4-3 and TRBJ1-2; unclear D gene. Germline-derived CDR1 and CDR2 are LGHNA and YSLEER. The V gene lost 0 bases and the J gene lost 4 bases, with 9 bases spanning the gap. The CDR3 runs to 14 residues. The CDR3 DNA reads as TGCGCCAGCAGCCAAGACGGACTGCCCTATGGCTACACCTTC. Protein sequence: CASSQDGLPYGYTF.

This chain joins TRBV12-3 or TRBV12-4 and TRBJ1-1; 7 bases are a match to TRBD1. The V gene end was trimmed by 6 bases and the J gene end by 3 bases; junction bases not matched to a gene: 10. The CDR3 extends over 15 amino acids. The CDR3 sequence: CASSSRTGSYTEAFF. In DNA form, the CDR3 reads TGTGCCAGCAGCTCCCGGACAGGTTCGTACACTGAAGCTTTCTTT.

The genes are TRBV6-4 and TRBJ2-1; perhaps TRBD1 as D (6 bases). The CDR3 totals 13 residues. Trimming pared 6 bases from V and 8 bases from J, leaving 14 bases between. Per germline, CDR1 MRHNA and CDR2 SNTAGT. The CDR3 nucleotides are TGTGCCAGCAGGATGGTAGGGGGAGATGAGCAGTTCTTC. Protein: CASRMVGGDEQFF.

The chain uses TRBV7-3 and TRBJ2-2; D may be TRBD2 (5 bases). Germline V gene sequence: CDR1 SGHTA, CDR2 FQGTGA. Trimming took 5 bases from V and 6 from J, leaving 10 bases between them. CDR3 size: 13 residues. CDR3 DNA sequence: TGTGCCAGCAGCCCCTCTAGCTCCGGGGAGCTGTTTTTT. It specifies CASSPSSSGELFF.

The V call is TRBV19, the J call TRBJ2-2, with D tentatively TRBD2 (5 bases). The CDR3 consists of 14 residues. Trimming took off 10 bases at V and 0 bases at J, with 12 bases between the two ends. CDR1 LNHDA and CDR2 SQIVND come from the germline V gene (reference sequence). The CDR3 here is CATPGKANTGELFF. In DNA form, the CDR3 reads TGTGCCACCCCGGGGAAAGCGAACACCGGGGAGCTGTTTTTT. Using reference TRBV19 and TRBJ2-2 for the parts outside the CDR3, the full variable domain is DGGITQSPKYLFRKEGQNVTLSCEQNLNHDAMYWYRQDPGQGLRLIYYSQIVNDFQKGDIAEGYSVSREKKESFPLTVTSAQKNPTAFYLCATPGKANTGELFFGEGSRLTVL.

For the CDR3, the DNA is TGCAGCGTTGGGACTAGCGGGAGGAAAGATACGCAGTATTTT. It specifies CSVGTSGRKDTQYF. The chain recombines TRBV29-1 with TRBJ2-3, with TRBD2 identical over 14 bases. The CDR3 spans 14 residues. J was trimmed by 5 bases and V by 4 bases; bases with no gene match: 2. The V gene's germline CDR1 is SQVTM and CDR2 ANQGSEA.

The chain has TRBV7-9 and TRBJ2-7; TRBD2 might be the D (5 bases). The CDR3 is made up of 14 amino acids. V lost 2 bases and J 2 bases, leaving 10 bases between the germline ends. Germline assignment: CDR1 SEHNR and CDR2 FQNEAQ (reference sequence). CDR3 nucleotides: TGTGCCAGCAGCTTAATCCGGGAACCCTACGAGCAGTACTTC. Amino acids: CASSLIREPYEQYF. Filled out from reference TRBV7-9 and TRBJ2-7, the complete variable domain reads DTGVSQNPRHKITKRGQNVTFRCDPISEHNRLYWYRQTLGQGPEFLTYFQNEAQLEKSRLLSDRFSAERPKGSFSTLEIQRTEQGDSAMYLCASSLIREPYEQYFGPGTRLTVT.

The chain has TRBV29-1 and TRBJ1-2, with D hard to call. V lost 4 bases and J 4 bases, leaving 13 bases between the germline ends. Germline V CDR1 and CDR2: SQVTM, ANQGSEA. The CDR3 extends over 13 amino acids. The CDR3 loop is CSVARRPSYGYTF. The CDR3 coding sequence is TGCAGCGTTGCCCGGCGGCCTAGCTATGGCTACACCTTC. Combining the CDR3 with reference TRBV29-1 and TRBJ1-2 gives the whole variable domain SAVISQKPSRDICQRGTSLTIQCQVDSQVTMMFWYRQQPGQSLTLIATANQGSEATYESGFVIDKFPISRPNLTFSTLTVSNMSPEDSSIYLCSVARRPSYGYTFGSGTRLTVV.

This chain uses TRBV30 with TRBJ2-6; D not certain. The CDR3 runs 15 residues. The germline V and J ends were trimmed by 3 bases and 0 bases, with 9 bases remaining between them. Germline V lookup: CDR1 GTSNPN, CDR2 SVGIG (reference sequence). CDR3 sequence reads: CAWRSEPSGANVLTF. In DNA form, the CDR3 reads TGTGCCTGGAGAAGTGAACCCTCTGGGGCCAACGTCCTGACTTTC.

The chain links TRBV12-3 or TRBV12-4 to TRBJ2-3; D call uncertain. CDR3 length: 13 residues. V was clipped by 3 bases and J by 1 base, with 5 bases between them. The CDR3 nucleotides read TGTGCCAGCAGTTTGGTGGGCACAGATACGCAGTATTTT. Its translation is CASSLVGTDTQYF.